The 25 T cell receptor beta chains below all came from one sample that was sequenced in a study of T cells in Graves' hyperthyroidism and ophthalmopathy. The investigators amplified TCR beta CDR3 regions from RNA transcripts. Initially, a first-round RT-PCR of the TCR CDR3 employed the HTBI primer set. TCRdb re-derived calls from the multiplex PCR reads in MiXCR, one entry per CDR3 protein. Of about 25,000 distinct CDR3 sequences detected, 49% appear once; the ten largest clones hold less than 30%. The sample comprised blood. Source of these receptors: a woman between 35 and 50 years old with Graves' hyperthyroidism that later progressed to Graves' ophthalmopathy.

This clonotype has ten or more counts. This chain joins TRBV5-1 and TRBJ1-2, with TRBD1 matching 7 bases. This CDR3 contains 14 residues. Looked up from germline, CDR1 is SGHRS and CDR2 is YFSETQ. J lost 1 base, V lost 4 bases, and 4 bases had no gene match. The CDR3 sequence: CASSTGQFNYGYTF. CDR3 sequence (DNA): TGCGCCAGCAGCACGGGACAGTTTAACTATGGCTACACCTTC.

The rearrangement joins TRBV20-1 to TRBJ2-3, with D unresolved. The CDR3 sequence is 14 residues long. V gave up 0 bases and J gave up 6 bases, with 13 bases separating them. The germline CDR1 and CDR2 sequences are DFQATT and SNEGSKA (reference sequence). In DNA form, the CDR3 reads TGCAGTGCTAGAGATCACGCTAAATCGGATACGCAGTATTTT. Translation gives CSARDHAKSDTQYF.

CDR3 DNA: TGTGCCACGGGGACAGTTAGCAATCAGCCCCAGCATTTT. Protein product: CATGTVSNQPQHF. The chain couples TRBV24-1 to TRBJ1-5, with 7 bases identical to TRBD1. Germline CDR1 is KGHDR and CDR2 is SFDVKD. The CDR3 sequence is 13 residues long. Losses at the gene ends were 10 bases for V and 0 bases for J; bases not matched to a gene: 2.

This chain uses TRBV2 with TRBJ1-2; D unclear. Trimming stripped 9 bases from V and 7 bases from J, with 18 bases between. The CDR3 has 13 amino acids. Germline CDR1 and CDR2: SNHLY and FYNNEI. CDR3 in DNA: TGTGCCAGGGGCCCAACAGTGGATGGTGGCTACACCTTC. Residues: CARGPTVDGGYTF. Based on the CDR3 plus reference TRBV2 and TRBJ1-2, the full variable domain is EPEVTQTPSHQVTQMGQEVILRCVPISNHLYFYWYRQILGQKVEFLVSFYNNEISEKSEIFDDQFSVERPDGSNFTLKIRSTKLEDSAMYFCARGPTVDGGYTFGSGTRLTVV.

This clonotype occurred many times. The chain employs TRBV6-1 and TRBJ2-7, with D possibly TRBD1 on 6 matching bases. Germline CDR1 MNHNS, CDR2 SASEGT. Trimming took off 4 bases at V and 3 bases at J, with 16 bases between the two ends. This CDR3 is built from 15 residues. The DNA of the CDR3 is TGTGCCAGCAGTGGGCGTTGGGGGCAAGGCTACGAGCAGTACTTC. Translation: CASSGRWGQGYEQYF.

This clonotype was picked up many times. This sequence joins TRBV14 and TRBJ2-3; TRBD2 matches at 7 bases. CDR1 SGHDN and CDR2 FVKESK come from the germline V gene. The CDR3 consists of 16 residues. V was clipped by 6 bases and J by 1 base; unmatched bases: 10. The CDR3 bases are TGTGCCAGCAGTATGACTAGCAGGAGCCGCACAGATACGCAGTATTTT. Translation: CASSMTSRSRTDTQYF.

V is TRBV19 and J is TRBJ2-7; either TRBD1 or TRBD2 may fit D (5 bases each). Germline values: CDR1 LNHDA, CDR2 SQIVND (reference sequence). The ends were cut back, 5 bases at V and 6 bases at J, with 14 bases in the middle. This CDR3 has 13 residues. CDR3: CASSPPFGTEQYF. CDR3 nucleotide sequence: TGTGCCAGTAGTCCACCATTCGGGACCGAGCAGTACTTC.

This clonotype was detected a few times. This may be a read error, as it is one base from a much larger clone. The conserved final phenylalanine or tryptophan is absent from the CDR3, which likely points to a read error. The CDR3 DNA sequence: TGTGCCAGCAGCCCCCCACAGGGAGGAGGGTTCTACGAGCAGTACTCC. Protein: CASSPPQGGGFYEQYS. The gene calls are TRBV28 and TRBJ2-7; TRBD1 or TRBD2 may be the D gene (6 bases each). The CDR3 is made up of 16 amino acids. V was cut by 6 bases and J by 3 bases, with 21 bases left in between. CDR1 and CDR2 (germline): MDHEN, SYDVKM.

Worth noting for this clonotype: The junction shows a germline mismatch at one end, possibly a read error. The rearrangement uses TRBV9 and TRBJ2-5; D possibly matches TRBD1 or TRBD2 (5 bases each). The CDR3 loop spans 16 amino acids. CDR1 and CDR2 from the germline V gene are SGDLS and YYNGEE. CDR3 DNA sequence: TGTGCCAGCAGCGTAGGTGACTGGGGGTTCCAAGGGACCCAGCACTTC. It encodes CASSVGDWGFQGTQHF.

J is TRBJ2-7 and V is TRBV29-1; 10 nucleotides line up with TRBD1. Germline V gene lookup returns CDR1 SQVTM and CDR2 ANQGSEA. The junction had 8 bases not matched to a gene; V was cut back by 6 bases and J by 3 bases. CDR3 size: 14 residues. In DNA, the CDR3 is TGCAGCGTGGCCGGGACAGGGGCCCTCTACGAGCAGTACTTC. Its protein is CSVAGTGALYEQYF.

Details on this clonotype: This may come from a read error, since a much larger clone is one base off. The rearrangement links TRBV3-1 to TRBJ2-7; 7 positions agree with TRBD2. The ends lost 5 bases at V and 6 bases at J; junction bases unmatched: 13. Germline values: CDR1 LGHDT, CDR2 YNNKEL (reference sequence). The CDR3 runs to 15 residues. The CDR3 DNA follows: TGTGCCAGCAGCTCGGATAGCTTGGGGACTATCGAGCAGTACTTC. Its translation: CASSSDSLGTIEQYF.

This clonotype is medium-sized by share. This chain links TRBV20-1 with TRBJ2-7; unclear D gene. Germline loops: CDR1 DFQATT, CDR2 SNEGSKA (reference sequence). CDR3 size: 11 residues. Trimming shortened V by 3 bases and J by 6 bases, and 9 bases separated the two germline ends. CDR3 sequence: CSARGWGEQYF. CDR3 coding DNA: TGCAGTGCTAGGGGGTGGGGCGAGCAGTACTTC.

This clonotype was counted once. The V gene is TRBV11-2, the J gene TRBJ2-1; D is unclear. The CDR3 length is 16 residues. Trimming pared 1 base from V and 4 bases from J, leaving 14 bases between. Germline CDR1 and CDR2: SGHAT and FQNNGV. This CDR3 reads CASSLVLPLRYNEQFF. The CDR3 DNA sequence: TGTGCCAGCAGCTTAGTCCTGCCGTTACGATACAATGAGCAGTTCTTC.

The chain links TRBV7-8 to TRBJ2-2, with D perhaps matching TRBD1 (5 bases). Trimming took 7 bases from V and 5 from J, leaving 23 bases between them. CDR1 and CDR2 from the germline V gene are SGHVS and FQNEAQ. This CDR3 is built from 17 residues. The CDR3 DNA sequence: TGTGCCAGCACACGATTGCAGGGAAGTATAGGAACCGGGGAGCTGTTTTTT. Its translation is CASTRLQGSIGTGELFF.

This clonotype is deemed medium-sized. CDR3 protein: CATSEGLGVGSYEQYF. In DNA form, the CDR3 reads TGTGCCACCAGTGAAGGCCTCGGGGTAGGGTCCTACGAGCAGTACTTC. This chain joins TRBV24-1 and TRBJ2-7; TRBD2 is a possible D gene (5 bases). Deletions cut 4 bases from V and 1 base from J, with 16 bases between. The length of the CDR3 is 16 residues. In germline, CDR1 is KGHDR, CDR2 SFDVKD.

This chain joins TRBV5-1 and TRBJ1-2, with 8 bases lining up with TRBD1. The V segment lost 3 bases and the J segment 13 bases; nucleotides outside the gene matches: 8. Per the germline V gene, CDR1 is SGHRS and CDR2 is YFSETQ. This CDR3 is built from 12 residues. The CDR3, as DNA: TGCGCCAGCAGCTCTAGACAGGGGAGAGGCACCTTC. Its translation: CASSSRQGRGTF.

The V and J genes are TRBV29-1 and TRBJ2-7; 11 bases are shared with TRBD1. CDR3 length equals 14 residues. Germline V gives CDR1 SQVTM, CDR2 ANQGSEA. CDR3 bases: TGCGCCAGCAGCCCAACGGGACAGGGGGTCGAGCAGTACTTC. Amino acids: CASSPTGQGVEQYF.

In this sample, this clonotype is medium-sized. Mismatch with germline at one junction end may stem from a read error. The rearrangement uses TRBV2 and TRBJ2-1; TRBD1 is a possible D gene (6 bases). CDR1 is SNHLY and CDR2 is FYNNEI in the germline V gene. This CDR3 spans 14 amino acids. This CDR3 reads CASSEAWTEVPLTF. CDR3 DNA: TGTGCCAGCAGTGAAGCGTGGACAGAAGTACCCCTCACCTTC.

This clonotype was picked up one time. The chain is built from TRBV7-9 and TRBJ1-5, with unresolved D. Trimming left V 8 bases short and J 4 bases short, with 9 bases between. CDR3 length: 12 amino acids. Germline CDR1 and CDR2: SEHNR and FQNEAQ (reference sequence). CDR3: CASGRENQPQHF. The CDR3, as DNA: TGTGCCAGCGGAAGGGAGAATCAGCCCCAGCATTTT.

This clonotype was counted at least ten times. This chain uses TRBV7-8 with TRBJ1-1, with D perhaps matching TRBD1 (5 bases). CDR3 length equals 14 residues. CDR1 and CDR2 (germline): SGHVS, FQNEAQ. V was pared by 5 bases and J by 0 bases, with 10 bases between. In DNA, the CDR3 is TGTGCCAGCAGCCCCGGGACGGTGAACACTGAAGCTTTCTTT. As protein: CASSPGTVNTEAFF.

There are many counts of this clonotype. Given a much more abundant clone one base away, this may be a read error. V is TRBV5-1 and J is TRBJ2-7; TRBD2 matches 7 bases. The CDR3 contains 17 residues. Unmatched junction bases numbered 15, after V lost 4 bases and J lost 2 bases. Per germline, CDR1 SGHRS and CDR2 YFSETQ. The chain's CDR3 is CASSRAPSSGKAYEQYF. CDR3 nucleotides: TGCGCCAGCAGCAGAGCTCCTTCTAGCGGAAAAGCCTACGAGCAGTACTTC.

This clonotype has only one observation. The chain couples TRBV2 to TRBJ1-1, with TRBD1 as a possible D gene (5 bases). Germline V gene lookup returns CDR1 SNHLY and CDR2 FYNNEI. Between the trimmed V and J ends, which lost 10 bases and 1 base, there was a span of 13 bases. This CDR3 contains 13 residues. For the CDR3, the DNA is TGTGCCACCCGGGGGAGCCAGAACACTGAAGCTTTCTTT. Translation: CATRGSQNTEAFF.

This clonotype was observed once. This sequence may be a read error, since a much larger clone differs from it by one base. The DNA for the CDR3 is TGTGCCAGCTCGCTCAGGGTAGGGTCCTACGAGCAGTACTTC. Translated: CASSLRVGSYEQYF. The rearrangement joins TRBV18 to TRBJ2-7; TRBD1 might be the D (5 bases). V dropped 6 bases and J dropped 1 base, with 13 bases sitting between them. The CDR3 sequence is 14 residues long. Germline CDR1 KGHSH, CDR2 LQKENI.

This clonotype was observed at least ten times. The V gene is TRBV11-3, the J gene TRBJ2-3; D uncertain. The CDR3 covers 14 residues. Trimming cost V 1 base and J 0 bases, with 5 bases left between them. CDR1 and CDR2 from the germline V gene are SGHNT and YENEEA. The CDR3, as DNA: TGTGCCAGCAGCTTAGGCTATAGCACAGATACGCAGTATTTT. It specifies CASSLGYSTDTQYF.

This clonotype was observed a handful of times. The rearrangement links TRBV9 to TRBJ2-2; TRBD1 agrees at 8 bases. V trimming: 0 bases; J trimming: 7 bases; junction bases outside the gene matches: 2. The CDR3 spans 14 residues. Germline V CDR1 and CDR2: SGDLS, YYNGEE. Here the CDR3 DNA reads TGTGCCAGCAGCGTAGAACAGGGGGTCGGGGAGCTGTTTTTT. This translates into CASSVEQGVGELFF.